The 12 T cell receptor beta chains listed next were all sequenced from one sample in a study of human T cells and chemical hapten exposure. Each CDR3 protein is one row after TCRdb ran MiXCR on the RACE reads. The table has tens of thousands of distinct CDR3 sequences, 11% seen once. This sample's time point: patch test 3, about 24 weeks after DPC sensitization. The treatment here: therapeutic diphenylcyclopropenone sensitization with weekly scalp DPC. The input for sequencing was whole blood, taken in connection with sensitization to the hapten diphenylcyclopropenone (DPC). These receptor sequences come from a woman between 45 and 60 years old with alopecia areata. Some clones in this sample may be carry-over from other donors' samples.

In DNA form, the CDR3 reads TGTGCCAGCAGCCAAGATCCGGGGACAGACGAAAAAGAGACCCAGTACTTC. Protein product: CASSQDPGTDEKETQYF. The chain joins TRBV4-2 to TRBJ2-5; TRBD1 aligns across 7 bases. Looked up from germline, CDR1 is LGHNA and CDR2 is YNFKEQ. This CDR3 is 17 amino acids long. Trimming took 0 bases from V and 3 from J; bases not matched to a gene: 10.

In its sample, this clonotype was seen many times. The CDR3 sequence is CASSSPWLAGSSYNEQFF. CDR3 bases: TGTGCCAGCAGTTCGCCGTGGCTAGCGGGGAGCTCCTACAATGAGCAGTTCTTC. The chain couples TRBV12-3 or TRBV12-4 to TRBJ2-1, with 9 positions matching TRBD2. After removal of 4 bases from V and 0 bases from J, the junction contained 10 bases not matched to a gene. CDR3 length: 18 amino acids.

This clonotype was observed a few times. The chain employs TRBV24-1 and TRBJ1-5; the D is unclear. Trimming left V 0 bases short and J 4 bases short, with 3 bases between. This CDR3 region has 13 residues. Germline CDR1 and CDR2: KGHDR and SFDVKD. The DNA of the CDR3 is TGTGCCACCAGTGATTTGGTGAATCAGCCCCAGCATTTT. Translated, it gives CATSDLVNQPQHF.

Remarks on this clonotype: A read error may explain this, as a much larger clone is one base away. CDR3 nucleotide sequence: TGTGCCAGCAGCCTACGGGTGGGACTAGCGGAGAGCTACGAGCAGTACTTC. As protein: CASSLRVGLAESYEQYF. The genes are TRBV3-1 and TRBJ2-7; 11 nucleotides line up with TRBD2. Germline V lookup: CDR1 LGHDT, CDR2 YNNKEL (reference sequence). V was pared by 4 bases and J by 3 bases, with 11 bases of the junction left unmatched. The CDR3 has 17 amino acids.

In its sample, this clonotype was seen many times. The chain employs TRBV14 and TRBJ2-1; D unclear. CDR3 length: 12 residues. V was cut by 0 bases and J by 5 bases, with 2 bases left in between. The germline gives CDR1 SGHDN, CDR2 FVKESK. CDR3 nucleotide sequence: TGTGCCAGCAGCCAAGACCACAATGAGCAGTTCTTC. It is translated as CASSQDHNEQFF.

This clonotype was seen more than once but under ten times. CDR3 DNA: TGTGCCAGCAGCTTTCAAGAGGCCAGGCAGCCCCAGCATTTT. Protein sequence: CASSFQEARQPQHF. The V gene is TRBV7-2, the J gene TRBJ1-5; D not certain. CDR3 length: 14 residues. The V gene's germline CDR1 is SGHTA and CDR2 FQGNSA. The V end lost 3 bases, the J end lost 7 bases, and 13 bases lay between the germline ends.

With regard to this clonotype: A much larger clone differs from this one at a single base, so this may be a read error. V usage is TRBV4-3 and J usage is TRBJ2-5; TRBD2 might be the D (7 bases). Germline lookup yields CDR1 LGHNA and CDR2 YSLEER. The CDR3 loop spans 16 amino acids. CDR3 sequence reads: CASSQDGGGLQVTQYF. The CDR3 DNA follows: TGCGCCAGCAGCCAAGATGGCGGGGGCCTCCAAGTGACCCAGTACTTC.

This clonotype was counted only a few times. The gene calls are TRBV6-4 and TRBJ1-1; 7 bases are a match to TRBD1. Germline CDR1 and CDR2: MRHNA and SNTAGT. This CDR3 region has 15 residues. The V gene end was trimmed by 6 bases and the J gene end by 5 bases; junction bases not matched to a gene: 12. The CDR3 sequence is CASRRSPTGETEAFF. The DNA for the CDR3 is TGTGCCAGCAGACGATCCCCTACAGGGGAGACTGAAGCTTTCTTT.

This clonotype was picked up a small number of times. The CDR3: CSASNLRASRNQPQHF. The CDR3 DNA reads as TGCAGTGCTAGCAATTTACGGGCGTCGCGCAATCAGCCCCAGCATTTT. The chain has TRBV20-1 and TRBJ1-5; unclear D gene. V was clipped by 3 bases and J by 2 bases, with 17 bases between them. The CDR3 runs to 16 residues. Per germline, CDR1 DFQATT and CDR2 SNEGSKA (reference sequence).

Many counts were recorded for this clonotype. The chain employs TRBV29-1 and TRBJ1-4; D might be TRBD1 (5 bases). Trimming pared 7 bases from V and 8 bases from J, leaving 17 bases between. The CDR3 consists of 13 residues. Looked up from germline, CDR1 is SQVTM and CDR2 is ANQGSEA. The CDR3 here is CSAERQGGEKLFF. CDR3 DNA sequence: TGCAGCGCCGAGAGGCAGGGAGGCGAAAAACTGTTTTTT.

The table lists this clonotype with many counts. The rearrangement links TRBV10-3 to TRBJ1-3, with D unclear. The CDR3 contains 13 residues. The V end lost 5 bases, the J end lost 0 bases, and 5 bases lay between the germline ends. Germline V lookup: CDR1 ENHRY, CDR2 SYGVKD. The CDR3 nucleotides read TGTGCCATCAGTCAAAGCTCTGGAAACACCATATATTTT. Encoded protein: CAISQSSGNTIYF.

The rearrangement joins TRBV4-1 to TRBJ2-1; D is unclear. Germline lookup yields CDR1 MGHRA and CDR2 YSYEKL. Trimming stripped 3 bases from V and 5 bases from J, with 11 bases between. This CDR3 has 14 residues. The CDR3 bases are TGCGCCAGCAGCCAGATCCTACAGAACAATGAGCAGTTCTTC. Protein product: CASSQILQNNEQFF.